The 16 T cell receptor beta chains listed next were all sequenced from one sample in a study of response to subunit inactivated influenza vaccine. TCRdb re-analysed the RT-PCR reads in MiXCR, keeping a single row per CDR3 protein. The sample records a few hundred thousand distinct CDR3 sequences, 21% being singletons. Sequenced here: PBMCs from blood, sampled approximately 20 months after vaccination. Every receptor here comes from a man aged 50 to 75 who received an inactivated influenza vaccine.

The rearrangement links TRBV3-1 to TRBJ1-3; D unclear. The CDR3 has 13 amino acids. Germline CDR1 and CDR2: LGHDT and YNNKEL (reference sequence). The V gene lost 1 base and the J gene lost 3 bases, with 4 bases spanning the gap. Here the CDR3 reads CASSQGLGNTIYF. CDR3 nucleotides: TGTGCCAGCAGCCAAGGGCTTGGAAACACCATATATTTT.

The chain has TRBV5-1 and TRBJ2-1, with TRBD2 identical over 7 bases. The trim removed 5 bases at V and 0 bases at J, leaving 5 bases unmatched. This CDR3 region has 15 residues. Germline V gene data show CDR1 as SGHRS and CDR2 as YFSETQ. The CDR3: CASSPSGNSYNEQFF. CDR3 bases: TGCGCCAGCAGTCCAAGCGGGAACTCCTACAATGAGCAGTTCTTC.

The table lists this clonotype with a few counts. The chain is built from TRBV28 and TRBJ2-1, with D perhaps TRBD1 (6 bases). V was pared by 10 bases and J by 2 bases, with 15 bases between. The CDR3 totals 14 residues. Per the germline V gene, CDR1 is MDHEN and CDR2 is SYDVKM. Here the CDR3 reads CAILQTGTYNEQFF. In DNA, the CDR3 is TGTGCCATCCTTCAGACAGGTACCTACAATGAGCAGTTCTTC.

The sample holds a few counts of this clonotype. The chain couples TRBV20-1 to TRBJ1-1; 11 bases fit TRBD1. J gave up 4 bases and V 6 bases, and 7 bases lay outside the gene matches. From germline, CDR1 is DFQATT and CDR2 SNEGSKA (reference sequence). The CDR3 consists of 14 residues. The CDR3 bases are TGCAGTGCCAAGGGACAGGGGGACATCACTGAAGCTTTCTTT. It encodes CSAKGQGDITEAFF.

This clonotype has just a few counts. The gene calls are TRBV25-1 and TRBJ1-6; D gene unclear. CDR1 and CDR2 (germline): MGHDK, SYGVNS. The ends were cut back, 0 bases at V and 10 bases at J, with 4 bases in the middle. This CDR3 contains 12 residues. In DNA, the CDR3 is TGTGCCAGCAGTGAATATGCGTCACCCCTCCACTTT. Translated, it gives CASSEYASPLHF.

The V and J genes are TRBV6-1 and TRBJ2-3; 9 bases line up with TRBD2. The CDR3 sequence is 14 residues long. The J segment lost 2 bases and the V segment lost 8 bases, leaving 5 bases of the junction unmatched. Germline V lookup: CDR1 MNHNS, CDR2 SASEGT. The DNA for the CDR3 is TGTGCCAGCCGGAAGCGGGGGGACACAGATACGCAGTATTTT. As protein: CASRKRGDTDTQYF.

This clonotype was counted a few times. The gene calls are TRBV19 and TRBJ1-5; no clear D gene. The ends were cut back, 3 bases at V and 1 base at J, with 10 bases in the middle. Germline V lookup: CDR1 LNHDA, CDR2 SQIVND (reference sequence). The CDR3 has 15 amino acids. CDR3 protein: CASSIPRPSNQPQHF. In DNA form, the CDR3 reads TGTGCCAGTAGTATCCCCAGGCCAAGCAATCAGCCCCAGCATTTT.

This clonotype was seen more than once but under ten times. The chain has TRBV20-1 and TRBJ2-3; D is undetermined. The CDR3 loop spans 16 amino acids. The V end lost 4 bases, the J end lost 4 bases, and 21 bases lay between the germline ends. The germline CDR1 and CDR2 sequences are DFQATT and SNEGSKA (reference sequence). The DNA of the CDR3 is TGCAGTGCTAATATGTGGACGGTTCATAGGGCAGATACGCAGTATTTT. Translating it yields CSANMWTVHRADTQYF.

This clonotype was seen a few times. J is TRBJ1-3 and V is TRBV27; 10 nucleotides match TRBD1. The CDR3 runs to 16 residues. Germline CDR1 reads MNHEY; CDR2 reads SMNVEV (reference sequence). The trim removed 0 bases at V and 3 bases at J, leaving 2 bases unmatched. The CDR3: CASSLSGQGFGNTIYF. CDR3 DNA: TGTGCCAGCAGTTTATCGGGACAGGGGTTTGGAAACACCATATATTTT.

This clonotype appeared many times. The J gene is TRBJ2-5, the V gene TRBV4-2; possibly TRBD2 for D (5 bases). This CDR3 is 14 amino acids long. Germline V gives CDR1 LGHNA, CDR2 YNFKEQ. Trimming removed 0 bases from V and 1 base from J, with 6 bases in between. The chain's CDR3 is CASSQDTSQETQYF. DNA for the CDR3: TGTGCCAGCAGCCAAGATACTAGCCAAGAGACCCAGTACTTC.

This clonotype was observed a handful of times. V gene TRBV29-1 combines with J gene TRBJ2-3; TRBD2 aligns across 10 bases. From germline, CDR1 is SQVTM and CDR2 ANQGSEA. CDR3 size: 14 residues. V trimming: 5 bases; J trimming: 4 bases; junction bases outside the gene matches: 6. The CDR3 region is CSVIIAGGPDTQYF. The CDR3 DNA reads TGCAGCGTTATAATAGCGGGAGGCCCAGATACGCAGTATTTT.

This clonotype was seen more than once but under ten times. The chain links TRBV7-2 to TRBJ1-2; possible D gene TRBD1, 5 bases. There are 15 residues in the CDR3. Germline assignment: CDR1 SGHTA and CDR2 FQGNSA. The V end lost 5 bases, the J end lost 2 bases, and 15 bases lay between the germline ends. CDR3 amino acids: CASSMGPSLNYGYTF. In DNA form, the CDR3 reads TGTGCCAGCAGCATGGGACCGTCACTGAACTATGGCTACACCTTC.

The chain links TRBV7-9 to TRBJ1-1; the D gene is possibly TRBD1 (5 bases). The germline V gene has CDR1 SEHNR and CDR2 FQNEAQ (reference sequence). Trimming cost V 5 bases and J 9 bases, with 13 bases left between them. This CDR3 is 12 amino acids long. The CDR3 nucleotides read TGTGCCAGCAGCAAGGGGAGGACTAAAGCTTTCTTT. Its protein product is CASSKGRTKAFF.

This clonotype has ten or more counts. The rearrangement links TRBV6-5 to TRBJ1-1; no definite D call. Germline V lookup: CDR1 MNHEY, CDR2 SVGAGI. The CDR3 has 16 residues. The ends were cut back, 2 bases at V and 5 bases at J, with 18 bases in the middle. CDR3 residues: CASSYGGELTGTEAFF. The CDR3 DNA sequence: TGTGCCAGCAGTTACGGTGGGGAGCTTACGGGAACTGAAGCTTTCTTT.

The chain employs TRBV20-1 and TRBJ2-3; D is ambiguous. The V end was cut by 0 bases, the J end by 3 bases, with 16 bases between. Germline CDR1 reads DFQATT; CDR2 reads SNEGSKA (reference sequence). This CDR3 comprises 16 residues. The DNA for the CDR3 is TGCAGTGCTAGAGATATTACCCCTCACGGGACAGATACGCAGTATTTT. It translates to CSARDITPHGTDTQYF.

The rearrangement uses TRBV18 and TRBJ2-7; TRBD2 aligns across 12 bases. The V gene end was trimmed by 3 bases and the J gene end by 6 bases; junction bases not matched to a gene: 15. Germline V gives CDR1 KGHSH, CDR2 LQKENI. CDR3 length equals 18 residues. The CDR3 spells CASSPTPRTSGTYFEQYF. CDR3 coding DNA: TGTGCCAGCTCACCTACTCCCCGGACTAGCGGGACCTATTTCGAGCAGTACTTC.